The sequence of this TCR beta chain was determined in a study of T cell repertoires in cytomegalovirus infection. One entry per CDR3 protein results from TCRdb running MiXCR on the reads. The sample has 750,000 to 950,000 distinct CDR3 sequences, under 35% seen once; the top ten hold 13%. This clonotype was counted only a few times. Its antigen is unknown. This sample comprised cultured CD8+ T cells from PBMCs, obtained from culture after CMV antigen stimulation. This TCR was sampled from a human donor in good health (CMV status not recorded). Some clones in this sample may be carry-over from other donors' samples.

The CDR3 DNA reads TGTGCCAGCAGTGAGCCGGGGGGGGGCAACTATGGCTACACCTTC. Its translation: CASSEPGGGNYGYTF. This chain joins TRBV6-1 and TRBJ1-2; TRBD1 might be the D (6 bases). Trimming left V 3 bases short and J 2 bases short, with 13 bases between. Germline CDR1 reads MNHNS; CDR2 reads SASEGT. This CDR3 region has 15 residues.